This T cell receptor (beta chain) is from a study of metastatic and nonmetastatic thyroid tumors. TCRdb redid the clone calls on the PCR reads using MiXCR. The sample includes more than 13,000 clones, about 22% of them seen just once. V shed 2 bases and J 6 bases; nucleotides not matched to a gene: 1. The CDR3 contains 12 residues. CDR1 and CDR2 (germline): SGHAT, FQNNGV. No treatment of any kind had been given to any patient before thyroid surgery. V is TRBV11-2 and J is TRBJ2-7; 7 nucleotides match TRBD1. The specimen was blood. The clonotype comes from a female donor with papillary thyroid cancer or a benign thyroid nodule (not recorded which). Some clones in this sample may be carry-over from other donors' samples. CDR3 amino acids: CASSLTGAEQYF. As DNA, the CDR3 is TGTGCCAGCAGCTTAACAGGGGCCGAGCAGTACTTC.